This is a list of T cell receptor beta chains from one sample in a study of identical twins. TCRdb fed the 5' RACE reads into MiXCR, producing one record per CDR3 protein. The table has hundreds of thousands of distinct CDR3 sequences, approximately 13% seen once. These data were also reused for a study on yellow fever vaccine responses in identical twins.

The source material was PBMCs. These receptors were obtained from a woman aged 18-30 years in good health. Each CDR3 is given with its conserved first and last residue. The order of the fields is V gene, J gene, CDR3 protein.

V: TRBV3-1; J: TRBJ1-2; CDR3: CASSQDRNNYGYTF
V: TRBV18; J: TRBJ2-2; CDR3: CASSPPRDGGSSAGGTGELFF
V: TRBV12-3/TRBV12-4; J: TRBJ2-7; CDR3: CASSLNQGEQYF
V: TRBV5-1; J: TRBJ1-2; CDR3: CASSLTDGYGYTF
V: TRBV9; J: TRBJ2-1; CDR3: CASSGSGDEQFF
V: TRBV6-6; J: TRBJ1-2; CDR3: CATSLGQGGYTF
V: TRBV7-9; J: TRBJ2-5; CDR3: CASSTRTGEVRETQYF
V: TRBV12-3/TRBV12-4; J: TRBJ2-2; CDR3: CASSPFRDPGELFF
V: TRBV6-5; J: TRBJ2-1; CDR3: CASSYSSPDEQFF
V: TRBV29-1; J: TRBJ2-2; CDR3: CSAISPPGAGELFF
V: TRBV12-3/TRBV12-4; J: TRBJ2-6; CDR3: CASSPGQGFGGANVLTF
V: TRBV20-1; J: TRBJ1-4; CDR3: CSARRTRAEKLFF
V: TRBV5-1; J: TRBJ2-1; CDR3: CASSSRTSGGWNEQFF
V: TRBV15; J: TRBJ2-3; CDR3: CATSSLEGQDSTDTQYF
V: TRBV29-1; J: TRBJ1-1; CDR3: CSVGQGLTTEAFF
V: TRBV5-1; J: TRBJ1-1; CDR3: CASTRGSGTEAFF
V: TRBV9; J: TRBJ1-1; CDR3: CASSVRGNTEAFF
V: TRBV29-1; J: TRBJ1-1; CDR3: CSTQIGGNTEAFF
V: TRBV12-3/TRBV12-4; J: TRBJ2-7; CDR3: CASSPGTSWMYEQYF
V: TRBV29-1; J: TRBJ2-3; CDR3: CSASSVYTDTQYF
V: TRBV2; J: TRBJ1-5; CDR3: CASSEQAGNQPQHF
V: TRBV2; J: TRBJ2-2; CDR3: CASRDGGPNTGELFF
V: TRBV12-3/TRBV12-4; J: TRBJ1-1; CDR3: CASRWTGRGEAFF
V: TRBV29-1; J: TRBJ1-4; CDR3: CSVVTGATNEKLFF
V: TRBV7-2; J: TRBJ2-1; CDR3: CASSRNRDNEQFF
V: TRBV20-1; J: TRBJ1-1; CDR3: CSASPYGPNTEAFF
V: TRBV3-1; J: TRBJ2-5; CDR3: CASSPRKSLGNNQETQYF
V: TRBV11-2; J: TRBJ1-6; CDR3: CASSLGLTVNSPLHF
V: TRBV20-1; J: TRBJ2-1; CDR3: CSARRTTGGFYNEQFF
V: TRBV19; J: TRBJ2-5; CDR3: CASSQGHLGETQYF
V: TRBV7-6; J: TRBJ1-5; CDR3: CASSGSGANQPQHF
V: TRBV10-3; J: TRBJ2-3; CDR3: CAISSGVSTDTQYF
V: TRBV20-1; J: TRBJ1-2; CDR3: CSASQESYGYTF
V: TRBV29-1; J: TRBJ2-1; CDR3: CSVDNGDHEQFF
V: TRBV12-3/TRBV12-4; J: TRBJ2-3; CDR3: CASSLAGGADTQYF
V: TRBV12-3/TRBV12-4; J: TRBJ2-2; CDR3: CANRRGNTGELFF
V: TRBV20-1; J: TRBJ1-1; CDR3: CSARVNIPNTEAFF
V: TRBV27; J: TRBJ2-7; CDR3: CASSFPGTGGEQYF
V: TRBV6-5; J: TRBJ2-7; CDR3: CASSYRDTSYEQYF
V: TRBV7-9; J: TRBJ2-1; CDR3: CASSFGGSSNEQFF
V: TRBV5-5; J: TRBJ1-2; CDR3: CASSPLRNQYGYTF
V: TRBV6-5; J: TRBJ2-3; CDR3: CASSYSGGPITDTQYF